Below, 25 T cell receptor beta chains from the same sample are listed, as sequenced in a study of T cell responses to AZD1222 COVID-19 vaccine. Assay: immunoSEQ multiplex PCR; the TCRdb copy retains only in-frame clones and omits some. The sample records more than 30,000 clones, approximately 88% being singletons. The input for sequencing was peripheral blood, taken 28 days after the second AZD1222 dose. The receptors derive from an adult who received the AZD1222 COVID-19 vaccine.

V is TRBV5-1 and J is TRBJ1-1, with 10 bases identical to TRBD1. Trimming cost V 6 bases and J 5 bases; bases outside gene matches: 7. Per germline, CDR1 SGHRS and CDR2 YFSETQ. The CDR3 spans 14 residues. CDR3 in DNA: TGCGCCAGCATCGCCCGGGACAGGGGAACTGAAGCTTTCTTT. Protein product: CASIARDRGTEAFF.

V gene TRBV9 combines with J gene TRBJ2-1; D may match TRBD1 or TRBD2 (5 bases each). Trimming cost V 4 bases and J 8 bases, with 13 bases left between them. CDR3 length: 13 amino acids. Germline CDR1 and CDR2: SGDLS and YYNGEE. The CDR3 loop reads CASSLSLGDEQFF. CDR3 sequence (DNA): TGTGCCAGCAGCCTATCCTTGGGGGATGAGCAGTTCTTC.

The rearrangement joins TRBV7-2 to TRBJ2-7; the match to TRBD1 covers 10 bases. Germline V lookup: CDR1 SGHTA, CDR2 FQGNSA. After removal of 1 base from V and 2 bases from J, the junction contained 14 bases not matched to a gene. The length of the CDR3 is 19 residues. This chain's CDR3 is CASSLVFGDRGNGPYEQYF. The CDR3 DNA reads as TGTGCCAGCAGCTTAGTTTTTGGGGACAGGGGAAACGGCCCCTACGAGCAGTACTTC.

The chain couples TRBV29-1 to TRBJ2-3; 10 bases match TRBD2. The germline V gene has CDR1 SQVTM and CDR2 ANQGSEA. The CDR3 is 15 residues long. V shed 6 bases, J shed 4 bases, and the junction held 10 bases outside the gene matches. The CDR3 coding sequence is TGCAGCGTGGCGACCGGGACTAGCGTTGCAGATACGCAGTATTTT. Translated, it gives CSVATGTSVADTQYF.

In this sample, this clone turned up once. The J gene is TRBJ1-1, the V gene TRBV4-1, with D perhaps matching TRBD1 (6 bases). V was trimmed by 0 bases and J by 5 bases, leaving 16 bases between them. CDR3 length: 16 amino acids. Per germline, CDR1 MGHRA and CDR2 YSYEKL. CDR3 nucleotides: TGCGCCAGCAGCCAAGAAGGGGGGCGCCCGGATACTGAAGCTTTCTTT. This codes for CASSQEGGRPDTEAFF.

This chain links TRBV5-4 with TRBJ1-6; 10 bases match TRBD1. The CDR3 is 15 residues long. Losses at the gene ends were 0 bases for V and 11 bases for J; bases not matched to a gene: 5. The germline V gene has CDR1 SGHNT and CDR2 YYREEE (reference sequence). As DNA, the CDR3 is TGTGCCAGCAGCTTGGAGACAGGGGGCGTGACACCCCTCCACTTT. The encoded protein is CASSLETGGVTPLHF.

The CDR3 here is CSASRQINTEAFF. DNA of the CDR3: TGCAGTGCTAGTAGGCAGATCAACACTGAAGCTTTCTTT. The rearrangement links TRBV20-1 to TRBJ1-1; D is uncertain. Germline CDR1 reads DFQATT; CDR2 reads SNEGSKA (reference sequence). The germline V and J ends were trimmed by 3 bases and 2 bases, with 10 bases remaining between them. This CDR3 has 13 amino acids.

Here the CDR3 reads CASSPNGIGGQGAHEQYF. The CDR3 region has the DNA TGTGCCAGTTCACCAAACGGAATAGGGGGACAGGGGGCCCACGAGCAGTACTTC. J is TRBJ2-7 and V is TRBV19; TRBD1 matches 12 bases. The CDR3 covers 18 residues. With V trimmed by 8 bases and J by 5 bases, 19 bases remained unmatched. In germline, CDR1 is LNHDA, CDR2 SQIVND (reference sequence).

Written as DNA, the CDR3 is TGTGCCACCCAAGAGAGCAGCTCTGGAAACACCATATATTTT. It yields the protein CATQESSSGNTIYF. The chain joins TRBV2 to TRBJ1-3, with D unclear. CDR3 length equals 14 residues. CDR1 is SNHLY and CDR2 is FYNNEI in the germline V gene. V was clipped by 10 bases and J by 0 bases, with 13 bases between them. Full variable domain (rest looked up from reference TRBV2 and TRBJ1-3): EPEVTQTPSHQVTQMGQEVILRCVPISNHLYFYWYRQILGQKVEFLVSFYNNEISEKSEIFDDQFSVERPDGSNFTLKIRSTKLEDSAMYFCATQESSSGNTIYFGEGSWLTVV.

The gene calls are TRBV7-8 and TRBJ2-7, with D possibly called TRBD1 or TRBD2 (5 bases each). In germline, CDR1 is SGHVS, CDR2 FQNEAQ. The CDR3 covers 15 residues. V lost 5 bases and J lost 4, with 18 bases in between. CDR3 loop: CASSRNRDRGYEQYF. The CDR3 DNA reads as TGTGCCAGCAGCCGGAACCGGGACCGGGGATACGAGCAGTACTTC.

The V call is TRBV7-8, the J call TRBJ2-2, with D hard to call. CDR3 length equals 13 residues. The V end lost 4 bases, the J end lost 4 bases, and 7 bases lay between the germline ends. Germline CDR1 and CDR2: SGHVS and FQNEAQ. The CDR3 DNA reads as TGTGCCAGCAGCTCATTGGGCACCGGGGAGCTGTTTTTT. It yields the protein CASSSLGTGELFF.

The chain uses TRBV18 and TRBJ1-1; D remains unclear. V gave up 2 bases and J gave up 5 bases, with 6 bases separating them. This CDR3 comprises 12 residues. The V gene's germline CDR1 is KGHSH and CDR2 LQKENI. The CDR3 DNA follows: TGTGCCAGCTCACCAGGGATTACTGAAGCTTTCTTT. Translating gives CASSPGITEAFF.

This clone was detected only once. The V gene is TRBV5-4, the J gene TRBJ2-2, with D perhaps assigned TRBD1 or TRBD2 (5 bases each). Per germline, CDR1 SGHNT and CDR2 YYREEE (reference sequence). The V end was cut by 0 bases, the J end by 0 bases, with 9 bases between. This CDR3 contains 16 residues. In nucleotides, the CDR3 is TGTGCCAGCAGCTTGGGGGGACGCACGAACACCGGGGAGCTGTTTTTT. Its translation: CASSLGGRTNTGELFF. Based on the CDR3 plus reference TRBV5-4 and TRBJ2-2, the full variable domain is ETGVTQSPTHLIKTRGQQVTLRCSSQSGHNTVSWYQQALGQGPQFIFQYYREEENGRGNFPPRFSGLQFPNYSSELNVNALELDDSALYLCASSLGGRTNTGELFFGEGSRLTVL.

V gene TRBV4-2 combines with J gene TRBJ2-3; 8 nucleotides align to TRBD2. The CDR3 contains 16 residues. CDR1 is LGHNA, CDR2 YNFKEQ, per germline. Trimming removed 1 base from V and 4 bases from J; junction bases left unmatched: 7. The CDR3 region is CASSQGGISGADTQYF. CDR3 sequence (DNA): TGTGCCAGCAGCCAAGGGGGGATTAGCGGGGCAGATACGCAGTATTTT.

The gene calls are TRBV19 and TRBJ1-2; D unclear. V lost 10 bases and J lost 8, with 20 bases in between. The CDR3 consists of 13 residues. Germline V gene data show CDR1 as LNHDA and CDR2 as SQIVND (reference sequence). This chain's CDR3 is CATTEAAERGYTF. The CDR3 DNA reads TGTGCCACTACCGAGGCGGCGGAGAGGGGCTACACCTTC.

The genes are TRBV4-1 and TRBJ2-3; a possible D gene is TRBD1 (6 bases). The CDR3 totals 14 residues. The V gene's germline CDR1 is MGHRA and CDR2 YSYEKL. The V end was cut by 1 base, the J end by 4 bases, with 9 bases between. Here the CDR3 reads CASSQVGAPDTQYF. CDR3 nucleotides: TGCGCCAGCAGCCAAGTGGGGGCTCCAGATACGCAGTATTTT.

This chain connects TRBV10-1 to TRBJ2-2; a possible D gene is TRBD2 (5 bases). Deletions cut 2 bases from V and 5 bases from J, with 6 bases between. There are 13 residues in the CDR3. The germline V gene encodes CDR1 WNHNN and CDR2 SYGVQD (reference sequence). The CDR3 nucleotides are TGCGCCAGCAGTGAGCCGGGGACCGGGGAGCTGTTTTTT. Amino acid sequence: CASSEPGTGELFF.

CDR3 region: CASRNSGGVRETQYF. Here the CDR3 DNA reads TGTGCCAGCAGGAATTCGGGGGGGGTACGAGAGACCCAGTACTTC. The chain joins TRBV27 to TRBJ2-5, with 8 bases identical to TRBD2. This CDR3 spans 15 amino acids. Germline assignment: CDR1 MNHEY and CDR2 SMNVEV (reference sequence). The V segment lost 6 bases and the J segment 4 bases; nucleotides outside the gene matches: 10.

This sequence joins TRBV28 and TRBJ2-1; no clear D gene. CDR1 MDHEN and CDR2 SYDVKM come from the germline V gene. The CDR3 covers 10 residues. Trimming stripped 2 bases from V and 9 bases from J, with 2 bases between. The DNA of the CDR3 is TGTGCCAGCAGTTTAACTGAGCAGTTCTTC. Encoded protein: CASSLTEQFF.

The CDR3 region is CASSPSGQPGNTIYF. The DNA for the CDR3 is TGTGCCAGCTCACCAAGTGGCCAGCCCGGAAACACCATATATTTT. This chain connects TRBV18 to TRBJ1-3; D gene ambiguous. The germline V gene has CDR1 KGHSH and CDR2 LQKENI. The CDR3 length is 15 residues. V was clipped by 2 bases and J by 4 bases, with 12 bases between them.

This clone was recorded a few times. The CDR3 nucleotides are TGTGCCAGCAGCTTCCGACTAGCGGCCTCCTACGAGCAGTACTTC. It encodes CASSFRLAASYEQYF. This chain links TRBV7-2 with TRBJ2-7, with 9 positions matching TRBD2. Looked up from germline, CDR1 is SGHTA and CDR2 is FQGNSA. The CDR3 is made up of 15 amino acids. V dropped 3 bases and J dropped 0; count of bases not matched to a gene: 3.

The chain employs TRBV2 and TRBJ1-1; TRBD1 might be the D (5 bases). Trimming took 8 bases from V and 4 from J, leaving 8 bases between them. The CDR3 sequence is 11 residues long. Germline V CDR1 and CDR2: SNHLY, FYNNEI. The CDR3 reads CASRQLTEAFF. The DNA for the CDR3 is TGTGCCAGCCGACAGCTCACTGAAGCTTTCTTT.

The V and J genes are TRBV6-4 and TRBJ1-5, with D tentatively TRBD1 (6 bases). Trimming left V 6 bases short and J 4 bases short, with 22 bases between. The CDR3 has 17 amino acids. The V gene's germline CDR1 is MRHNA and CDR2 SNTAGT. The CDR3 reads CASRPGHANKYNQPQHF. CDR3 in DNA: TGTGCCAGCAGACCGGGACACGCGAACAAATATAATCAGCCCCAGCATTTT.

The rearrangement joins TRBV3-1 (or the pseudogene TRBV3-2) to TRBJ1-6, with a tentative D call TRBD1 (5 bases). V was clipped by 4 bases and J by 7 bases, with 14 bases between them. CDR1 is LGHDT and CDR2 is YNNKEL in the germline V gene (reference sequence). The CDR3 contains 15 residues. In DNA form, the CDR3 reads TGTGCCAGCAGCCCCGATAAAGACAGCAATTCACCCCTCCACTTT. Translation gives CASSPDKDSNSPLHF.

This clone was seen a few times. V usage is TRBV28 and J usage is TRBJ1-2; possibly TRBD1 for D (5 bases). Between the trimmed V and J ends, which lost 7 bases and 4 bases, there was a span of 13 bases. The CDR3 extends over 13 amino acids. CDR1 and CDR2 (germline): MDHEN, SYDVKM. CDR3 amino acids: CASTKGVAYGYTF. In DNA form, the CDR3 reads TGTGCCAGCACCAAAGGGGTTGCCTATGGCTACACCTTC.